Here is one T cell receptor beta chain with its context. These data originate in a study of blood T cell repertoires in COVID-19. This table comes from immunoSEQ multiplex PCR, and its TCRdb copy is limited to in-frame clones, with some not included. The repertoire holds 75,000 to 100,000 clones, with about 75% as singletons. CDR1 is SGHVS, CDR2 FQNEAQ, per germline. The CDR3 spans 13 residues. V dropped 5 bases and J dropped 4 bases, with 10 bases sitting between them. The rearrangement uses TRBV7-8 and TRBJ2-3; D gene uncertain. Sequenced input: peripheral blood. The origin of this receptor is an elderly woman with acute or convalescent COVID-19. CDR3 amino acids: CASSTHFPDTQYF. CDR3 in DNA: TGTGCCAGCAGCACTCATTTCCCAGATACGCAGTATTTT.